Below, one T cell receptor beta chain is given with its context. Its antigen is currently unknown. The data derive from a study of cytomegalovirus exposure and HLA in healthy donors. Study-wide findings and caveats: Three CMV-associated chains proved CMV antigen-specific in vitro. Usually a TCR sequence was rare, but some public TCRs were found in many donors.

V shed 3 bases and J 1 base; nucleotides not matched to a gene: 8. This CDR3 is 15 amino acids long. Germline V gene lookup returns CDR1 SQVTM and CDR2 ANQGSEA. Sequenced by immunoSEQ multiplex PCR; TCRdb stores in-frame clones only, minus some. Among roughly 70,000 clones listed, roughly 96% were seen once. This TCR was recovered from a man aged 18 to 29 in good health and CMV-seronegative. This rearrangement joins TRBV29-1 to TRBJ2-7; TRBD1 matches 8 bases. Sequenced sample: PBMCs. CDR3 in DNA: TGCAGCGTTGAGGACGGGGGACAGGAGTCCTACGAGCAGTACTTC. This sequence encodes CSVEDGGQESYEQYF.